This T cell receptor (beta chain) was retrieved from a study of Tregs in tolerant kidney transplant recipients. Study as a whole: Related graft donors supplied nonmyeloablative bone marrow transplants, and mixed chimerism was transient. General study results and limits: Donor-specific Treg expansion exceeded global Treg expansion in tolerant patients, suggesting antigen drive. For some patients, primers changed over time, blocking nucleotide-level comparison.

An overnight rest at 37°C with approximately 180 IU/ml IL-2 preceded regulatory T cell sorting from thawed PBMCs. J lost 6 bases, V lost 8 bases, and 8 bases had no gene match. The CDR3 contains 13 residues. Germline-derived CDR1 and CDR2 are MNHEY and SMNVEV (reference sequence). Details on this clone: Its antigen remains unidentified.

Profiling relied on immunoSEQ multiplex PCR, and the TCRdb table lists in-frame clones only, not all of them. The sample shows under 95,000 clones, approximately 89% of them seen only once. This specimen consisted of Tregs from blood, obtained before the transplant. This chain connects TRBV27 to TRBJ2-3; 7 bases align to TRBD1. The sequence was obtained from a human donor who received a combined kidney and bone marrow transplant. CDR3 protein: CASGRQGRDTQYF. The CDR3 DNA follows: TGTGCCAGCGGAAGACAGGGAAGGGATACGCAGTATTTT.